These T cell receptor beta chains were read from a single sample in a study of beta chain features in type 1 diabetes. The data were produced by immunoSEQ multiplex PCR, yet TCRdb's version contains in-frame clones alone and is incomplete. Of 250,000 to 300,000 clones listed, around 25% are singletons. The specimen sequenced was naive CD4+ T cells from blood. All receptors come from a woman aged 30 to 39 with type 1 diabetes. Each CDR3 is given with its conserved first and last residue. The D gene is left open where the match is weak. Rows give clone size only sometimes, using once, few, many, or a class for an expanded clone.

clone size: few
J gene: TRBJ1-1
D gene: -
V gene: TRBV29-1
CDR3 protein: CSVDSGTSNKAAAFF
CDR3 DNA: TGCAGCGTTGATTCGGGGACTAGCAATAAGGCGGCGGCTTTCTTT

clone size: -
J gene: TRBJ1-5
D gene: -
V gene: TRBV4-2
CDR3 protein: CASSQNPSEGTQPQHF
CDR3 DNA: TGTGCCAGCAGCCAAAACCCATCGGAGGGGACTCAGCCCCAGCATTTT

clone size: -
J gene: TRBJ1-5
D gene: -
V gene: TRBV5-6
CDR3 protein: CASSLGQSSNQPQHF
CDR3 DNA: TGTGCCAGCAGCTTGGGACAGTCGAGCAATCAGCCCCAGCATTTT

clone size: -
J gene: TRBJ1-1
D gene: -
V gene: TRBV14
CDR3 protein: CASSQDGGALRANTEAFF
CDR3 DNA: TGTGCCAGCAGCCAAGATGGCGGGGCACTCAGGGCGAACACTGAAGCTTTCTTT

clone size: -
J gene: TRBJ2-7
D gene: TRBD1
V gene: TRBV25-1
CDR3 protein: CASSASGTGAYEQYF
CDR3 DNA: TGTGCCAGCAGTGCGTCCGGGACAGGAGCCTACGAGCAGTACTTC

clone size: -
J gene: TRBJ2-1
D gene: -
V gene: TRBV4-1
CDR3 protein: CASSQVAGVVYNEQFF
CDR3 DNA: TGCGCCAGCAGCCAAGTTGCGGGCGTCGTTTACAATGAGCAGTTCTTC

clone size: -
J gene: TRBJ1-5
D gene: TRBD1
V gene: TRBV10-3
CDR3 protein: CATGTGGHQPQHF
CDR3 DNA: TGTGCCACCGGGACAGGGGGCCATCAGCCCCAGCATTTT

clone size: few
J gene: TRBJ1-4
D gene: TRBD1
V gene: TRBV9
CDR3 protein: CASSVGGTGGNEKLFF
CDR3 DNA: TGTGCCAGCAGCGTAGGAGGGACAGGGGGGAATGAAAAACTGTTTTTT

clone size: few
J gene: TRBJ2-5
D gene: TRBD2
V gene: TRBV18
CDR3 protein: CASSPRTSGQETQYF
CDR3 DNA: TGTGCCAGCTCACCAAGGACTAGCGGGCAAGAGACCCAGTACTTC

clone size: -
J gene: TRBJ1-1
D gene: TRBD1
V gene: TRBV5-1
CDR3 protein: CASSRTGGRGTEAFF
CDR3 DNA: TGCGCCAGCAGCCGGACAGGGGGCAGAGGCACTGAAGCTTTCTTT

clone size: -
J gene: TRBJ2-7
D gene: TRBD2
V gene: TRBV4-2
CDR3 protein: CASSRGGAASGSSYEQYF
CDR3 DNA: TGTGCCAGCAGCCGCGGGGGGGCCGCTAGCGGGAGCTCCTACGAGCAGTACTTC

clone size: -
J gene: TRBJ1-5
D gene: -
V gene: TRBV10-3
CDR3 protein: CAIREENQPQHF
CDR3 DNA: TGTGCCATCAGGGAGGAGAATCAGCCCCAGCATTTT

clone size: -
J gene: TRBJ2-7
D gene: TRBD2
V gene: TRBV28
CDR3 protein: CASRSLGGGFYEQYF
CDR3 DNA: TGTGCCAGCAGGAGCCTTGGGGGGGGATTCTACGAGCAGTACTTC

clone size: few
J gene: TRBJ2-5
D gene: TRBD1
V gene: TRBV11-2
CDR3 protein: CASSPMDRGLHFETQYF
CDR3 DNA: TGTGCCAGCAGCCCGATGGACAGGGGGCTCCATTTTGAGACCCAGTACTTC

clone size: -
J gene: TRBJ2-1
D gene: TRBD1
V gene: TRBV18
CDR3 protein: CASSPGQGNEQFF
CDR3 DNA: TGTGCCAGCTCACCGGGACAGGGGAATGAGCAGTTCTTC

clone size: -
J gene: TRBJ2-5
D gene: TRBD1
V gene: TRBV28
CDR3 protein: CASRTGGWETQYF
CDR3 DNA: TGTGCCAGCAGAACAGGGGGCTGGGAGACCCAGTACTTC

clone size: -
J gene: TRBJ2-7
D gene: -
V gene: TRBV18
CDR3 protein: CASSPDSYEQYF
CDR3 DNA: TGTGCCAGCTCACCGGACAGCTACGAGCAGTACTTC

clone size: -
J gene: TRBJ1-5
D gene: TRBD1
V gene: TRBV7-8
CDR3 protein: CASSLGTGVNQPQHF
CDR3 DNA: TGTGCCAGCAGCTTAGGGACAGGGGTGAATCAGCCCCAGCATTTT

clone size: few
J gene: TRBJ2-6
D gene: TRBD1
V gene: TRBV9
CDR3 protein: CASSDTRQGLGANVLTF
CDR3 DNA: TGTGCCAGCAGCGACACCCGACAGGGGCTCGGGGCCAACGTCCTGACTTTC

clone size: -
J gene: TRBJ2-3
D gene: -
V gene: TRBV7-3
CDR3 protein: CASSRGDTQYF
CDR3 DNA: TGTGCCAGCTCCAGGGGCGATACGCAGTATTTT

clone size: few
J gene: TRBJ2-3
D gene: -
V gene: TRBV2
CDR3 protein: CASRRRVRATTDTQYF
CDR3 DNA: TGTGCCAGCAGGAGGAGGGTTAGGGCCACCACAGATACGCAGTATTTT

clone size: -
J gene: TRBJ1-2
D gene: -
V gene: TRBV5-6
CDR3 protein: CASSLGADGYTF
CDR3 DNA: TGTGCCAGCAGCTTGGGTGCGGATGGCTACACCTTC

clone size: -
J gene: TRBJ2-1
D gene: -
V gene: TRBV7-8
CDR3 protein: CASSNGPLSGRRNNEQFF
CDR3 DNA: TGTGCCAGCAGCAACGGCCCCCTCAGCGGGCGGCGGAACAATGAGCAGTTCTTC

clone size: -
J gene: TRBJ2-7
D gene: -
V gene: TRBV27
CDR3 protein: CASSWRARSVEQYF
CDR3 DNA: TGTGCCAGCAGCTGGAGGGCGCGTTCAGTCGAGCAGTACTTC

clone size: -
J gene: TRBJ2-1
D gene: -
V gene: TRBV5-1
CDR3 protein: CASSLGLVNEQFF
CDR3 DNA: TGCGCCAGCAGCTTGGGACTAGTAAATGAGCAGTTCTTC

clone size: -
J gene: TRBJ2-1
D gene: -
V gene: TRBV7-9
CDR3 protein: CASSFFATGSEWFF
CDR3 DNA: -

clone size: -
J gene: TRBJ2-7
D gene: -
V gene: TRBV14
CDR3 protein: CASSGGDGSAYEQYF
CDR3 DNA: TGTGCCAGCAGCGGCGGGGACGGGAGTGCCTACGAGCAGTACTTC

clone size: -
J gene: TRBJ1-5
D gene: -
V gene: TRBV5-1
CDR3 protein: CASSLTGERNQPQHF
CDR3 DNA: TGCGCCAGCAGCTTGACCGGGGAACGCAATCAGCCCCAGCATTTT

clone size: -
J gene: TRBJ2-7
D gene: -
V gene: TRBV2
CDR3 protein: CASSGDQSYEQYF
CDR3 DNA: TGTGCCAGCAGCGGAGACCAATCCTACGAGCAGTACTTC

clone size: -
J gene: TRBJ2-1
D gene: TRBD2
V gene: TRBV9
CDR3 protein: CASSGGLAEQGEQFF
CDR3 DNA: TGTGCCAGCAGCGGGGGACTAGCGGAACAGGGGGAGCAGTTCTTC

clone size: -
J gene: TRBJ2-3
D gene: -
V gene: TRBV6-1
CDR3 protein: CASSPGDTQYF
CDR3 DNA: TGTGCCAGCAGTCCGGGGGATACGCAGTATTTT

clone size: -
J gene: TRBJ2-1
D gene: TRBD2
V gene: TRBV6-5
CDR3 protein: CASIPTGLGPIEQFF
CDR3 DNA: TGTGCCAGCATCCCTACGGGACTAGGACCAATTGAGCAGTTCTTC

clone size: few
J gene: TRBJ2-5
D gene: -
V gene: TRBV27
CDR3 protein: CASSPRVQETQYF
CDR3 DNA: TGTGCCAGCAGTCCCAGGGTCCAAGAGACCCAGTACTTC

clone size: few
J gene: TRBJ1-2
D gene: -
V gene: TRBV29-1
CDR3 protein: CSVGQMDGYTF
CDR3 DNA: TGCAGCGTGGGGCAGATGGATGGCTACACCTTC

clone size: few
J gene: TRBJ1-2
D gene: -
V gene: TRBV7-9
CDR3 protein: CASSLLRDGYTF
CDR3 DNA: TGTGCCAGCAGCCTGCTACGAGATGGCTACACCTTC

clone size: few
J gene: TRBJ2-7
D gene: TRBD2
V gene: TRBV15
CDR3 protein: CATSRDPGTSIEQYF
CDR3 DNA: TGTGCCACCAGCAGGGACCCCGGGACTAGCATCGAGCAGTACTTC

clone size: few
J gene: TRBJ2-5
D gene: -
V gene: TRBV28
CDR3 protein: CASSSYLETQYF
CDR3 DNA: TGTGCCAGCAGTTCCTATCTGGAGACCCAGTACTTC

clone size: few
J gene: TRBJ2-3
D gene: -
V gene: TRBV7-6
CDR3 protein: CASSLAFSYEADTQYF
CDR3 DNA: TGTGCCAGCAGCTTAGCCTTTTCATATGAGGCAGATACGCAGTATTTT

clone size: -
J gene: TRBJ2-3
D gene: TRBD1
V gene: TRBV18
CDR3 protein: CASSLPGTGKRF
CDR3 DNA: TGTGCCAGCTCACTACCGGGGACAGGGAAGAGGTTT

clone size: -
J gene: TRBJ2-3
D gene: -
V gene: TRBV5-1
CDR3 protein: CASSLVSGVDTDTQYF
CDR3 DNA: TGCGCCAGCAGCTTGGTGTCCGGAGTCGACACAGATACGCAGTATTTT

clone size: -
J gene: TRBJ2-5
D gene: -
V gene: TRBV6-5
CDR3 protein: CASSYGRGVQETQYF
CDR3 DNA: TGTGCCAGCAGTTACGGCAGGGGAGTCCAAGAGACCCAGTACTTC

clone size: few
J gene: TRBJ2-5
D gene: -
V gene: TRBV7-9
CDR3 protein: CASSDTSRETQYF
CDR3 DNA: TGTGCCAGCAGCGACACTAGTCGAGAGACCCAGTACTTC

clone size: once
J gene: TRBJ2-7
D gene: -
V gene: TRBV30
CDR3 protein: CAWRRGRDYEQYF
CDR3 DNA: TGTGCCTGGAGGCGGGGCAGGGACTACGAGCAGTACTTC

clone size: -
J gene: TRBJ2-1
D gene: -
V gene: TRBV6-5
CDR3 protein: CASSSQGNEQFF
CDR3 DNA: TGTGCCAGCAGTTCGCAGGGGAATGAGCAGTTCTTC

clone size: few
J gene: TRBJ2-7
D gene: -
V gene: TRBV29-1
CDR3 protein: CSVRGIYEQYF
CDR3 DNA: TGCAGCGTTCGGGGGATTTACGAGCAGTACTTC

clone size: few
J gene: TRBJ1-5
D gene: -
V gene: TRBV9
CDR3 protein: CASSLEGVQPQHF
CDR3 DNA: TGTGCCAGCAGCCTAGAGGGAGTCCAGCCCCAGCATTTT

clone size: -
J gene: TRBJ2-5
D gene: TRBD1
V gene: TRBV9
CDR3 protein: CASSVTGGETQYF
CDR3 DNA: TGTGCCAGCAGCGTAACAGGGGGCGAGACCCAGTACTTC

clone size: few
J gene: TRBJ2-7
D gene: -
V gene: TRBV29-1
CDR3 protein: CSVGDRYYEQYF
CDR3 DNA: TGCAGCGTTGGCGACAGGTACTACGAGCAGTACTTC

clone size: few
J gene: TRBJ1-2
D gene: -
V gene: TRBV29-1
CDR3 protein: CSVGTGETYTF
CDR3 DNA: TGCAGCGTTGGGACGGGGGAGACCTACACCTTC

clone size: -
J gene: TRBJ2-7
D gene: -
V gene: TRBV6-5
CDR3 protein: CASSSGQLNSYEQYF
CDR3 DNA: TGTGCCAGCAGTTCTGGACAGCTCAACTCCTACGAGCAGTACTTC

clone size: -
J gene: TRBJ2-6
D gene: -
V gene: TRBV28
CDR3 protein: CASSFREGANVLTF
CDR3 DNA: TGTGCCAGCAGTTTTAGAGAAGGGGCCAACGTCCTGACTTTC

clone size: -
J gene: TRBJ1-2
D gene: -
V gene: TRBV28
CDR3 protein: CASSLGREVGYGYTF
CDR3 DNA: TGTGCCAGCAGTTTGGGGCGTGAGGTGGGCTATGGCTACACCTTC

clone size: few
J gene: TRBJ2-3
D gene: TRBD2
V gene: TRBV4-1
CDR3 protein: CASSQTGTSGRTTDTQYF
CDR3 DNA: TGCGCCAGCAGCCAAACCGGGACTAGCGGGAGAACTACAGATACGCAGTATTTT

clone size: -
J gene: TRBJ1-5
D gene: -
V gene: TRBV4-1
CDR3 protein: CASSHGAMGLSSNQPQHF
CDR3 DNA: TGCGCCAGCAGCCACGGCGCGATGGGACTTTCGAGCAATCAGCCCCAGCATTTT

clone size: few
J gene: TRBJ2-7
D gene: TRBD1
V gene: TRBV18
CDR3 protein: CASSAGGRYEQYF
CDR3 DNA: TGTGCCAGCTCCGCAGGGGGCCGCTACGAGCAGTACTTC

clone size: few
J gene: TRBJ1-2
D gene: TRBD1
V gene: TRBV7-9
CDR3 protein: CASSPWTGRGDGYTF
CDR3 DNA: TGTGCCAGCAGCCCATGGACAGGAAGGGGCGACGGCTACACCTTC

clone size: few
J gene: TRBJ1-2
D gene: TRBD1
V gene: TRBV7-3
CDR3 protein: CASRGGQPGEGYTF
CDR3 DNA: TGTGCCAGCAGGGGGGGACAGCCGGGCGAAGGCTACACCTTC

clone size: -
J gene: TRBJ1-5
D gene: -
V gene: TRBV30
CDR3 protein: CAWSGGGLSNQPQHF
CDR3 DNA: TGTGCCTGGAGTGGAGGAGGGCTGTCCAATCAGCCCCAGCATTTT

clone size: few
J gene: TRBJ1-2
D gene: TRBD1
V gene: TRBV4-1
CDR3 protein: CASSHLDREARGYTF
CDR3 DNA: TGCGCCAGCAGCCACTTGGACAGGGAGGCAAGGGGCTACACCTTC